The clone carrying this T cell receptor (beta chain) was counted only a few times. Its specificity is unknown. This CDR3 spans 16 amino acids. Per the germline V gene, CDR1 is MGHRA and CDR2 is YSYEKL. The V segment lost 3 bases and the J segment 0 bases; nucleotides outside the gene matches: 8. 60 Vbeta and 13 Jbeta primers were used in PCR. Sequenced by immunoSEQ multiplex PCR; TCRdb stores in-frame clones only, minus some. The repertoire holds about 59,000 clones, with 80% as singletons. This sample was included in a study of cytomegalovirus exposure and HLA in healthy donors. Study results and caveats: Among the most significant clusters, several appeared linked to common viral pathogens in a later analysis. A highly shared variant cluster was judged a likely technical artifact. Reported results showed that the classifier diagnosed cytomegalovirus status with high specificity and sensitivity. Looking again later, the authors saw that most CMV-associated TCR beta chains seemed HLA-restricted.

This clonotype was sampled from a woman aged 40 to 55 in good health and CMV-seronegative. The rearrangement joins TRBV4-1 to TRBJ2-7, with 7 bases that match TRBD2. The specimen was PBMCs. CDR3 nucleotide sequence: TGCGCCAGCAGCCACCTAGGACTAGAAGTCTCCTACGAGCAGTACTTC. This gives the protein CASSHLGLEVSYEQYF.